Listed below are T cell receptor beta chains from one sample, sequenced in a study of blood T cell repertoires in COVID-19. Generated by immunoSEQ multiplex PCR, the TCRdb table keeps only in-frame clones and is missing some. Among some 130,000 clones listed, 75% to 90% were seen once. Sequencing was carried out using peripheral blood. The receptors come from a human donor in a cohort sampled during active COVID-19. Each CDR3 is given with its conserved first and last residue. The D gene is left open where the match is weak. Only some rows state a clone size, as once, few, many or a class for expanded clones.

abundance: -; d_gene: TRBD1; j_gene: TRBJ2-5; v_gene: TRBV30; CDR3aa: CAWWTGGRETQYF; CDR3nt: TGTGCCTGGTGGACAGGGGGCCGAGAGACCCAGTACTTC
abundance: -; d_gene: -; j_gene: TRBJ1-2; v_gene: TRBV20-1; CDR3aa: CSASSSNYGYTF; CDR3nt: TGCAGTGCTAGTTCCTCTAACTATGGCTACACCTTC
abundance: -; d_gene: TRBD1; j_gene: TRBJ2-1; v_gene: TRBV7-8; CDR3aa: CASSDRVSGNEQFF; CDR3nt: TGTGCCAGCAGCGACAGGGTTAGTGGGAATGAGCAGTTCTTC
abundance: -; d_gene: -; j_gene: TRBJ2-5; v_gene: TRBV3-1/TRBV3-2; CDR3aa: CASSYGGPKTQYF; CDR3nt: TGTGCCAGCAGTTACGGGGGTCCGAAGACCCAGTACTTC
abundance: -; d_gene: TRBD2; j_gene: TRBJ2-3; v_gene: TRBV18; CDR3aa: CASSNLAGSDSDTQYF; CDR3nt: TGTGCCAGCTCTAATCTAGCGGGTTCGGACTCGGATACGCAGTATTTT
abundance: -; d_gene: TRBD1; j_gene: TRBJ1-4; v_gene: TRBV19; CDR3aa: CASSVPGTGRRSEKLFF; CDR3nt: TGTGCCAGTAGTGTCCCCGGGACAGGGAGGAGAAGTGAAAAACTGTTTTTT
abundance: -; d_gene: TRBD1; j_gene: TRBJ1-5; v_gene: TRBV7-9; CDR3aa: CASSLTGGLGFNQPQHF; CDR3nt: TGTGCCAGCAGCTTAACAGGGGGTTTAGGTTTCAATCAGCCCCAGCATTTT
abundance: few; d_gene: -; j_gene: TRBJ1-2; v_gene: TRBV6-1; CDR3aa: CASSELVKHYGYTF; CDR3nt: TGTGCCAGCAGTGAATTAGTCAAACACTATGGCTACACCTTC
abundance: -; d_gene: -; j_gene: TRBJ1-1; v_gene: TRBV28; CDR3aa: CASSPSTGYTEAFF; CDR3nt: TGTGCCAGCAGTCCGAGTACAGGGTATACTGAAGCTTTCTTT
abundance: -; d_gene: TRBD1; j_gene: TRBJ2-3; v_gene: TRBV27; CDR3aa: CASGDRAGTDTQYF; CDR3nt: TGTGCCAGCGGGGACAGGGCAGGCACAGATACGCAGTATTTT
abundance: -; d_gene: -; j_gene: TRBJ1-4; v_gene: TRBV27; CDR3aa: CASSFGSIPATNEKLFF; CDR3nt: TGTGCCAGCAGTTTTGGGAGTATTCCCGCAACTAATGAAAAACTGTTTTTT
abundance: -; d_gene: TRBD2; j_gene: TRBJ2-2; v_gene: TRBV7-2; CDR3aa: CASSFPASGRNTGELFF; CDR3nt: TGTGCCAGCAGCTTCCCGGCTAGCGGGAGAAACACCGGGGAGCTGTTTTTT
abundance: -; d_gene: TRBD1; j_gene: TRBJ2-2; v_gene: TRBV30; CDR3aa: CAWTGGHYGELFF; CDR3nt: TGTGCCTGGACAGGGGGCCATTACGGGGAGCTGTTTTTT
abundance: -; d_gene: -; j_gene: TRBJ2-7; v_gene: TRBV20-1; CDR3aa: CSASRQMSSYEQYF; CDR3nt: TGCAGTGCTAGTCGACAAATGAGCTCCTACGAGCAGTACTTC
abundance: -; d_gene: TRBD1; j_gene: TRBJ1-3; v_gene: TRBV7-9; CDR3aa: CASSFEWTGIGNTIYF; CDR3nt: TGTGCCAGCAGCTTCGAATGGACAGGGATTGGAAACACCATATATTTT
abundance: -; d_gene: -; j_gene: TRBJ1-2; v_gene: TRBV11-3; CDR3aa: CASSLENRDGYTF; CDR3nt: TGTGCCAGCAGCTTAGAGAACAGGGACGGCTACACCTTC
abundance: -; d_gene: -; j_gene: TRBJ2-2; v_gene: TRBV6-6; CDR3aa: CASRKTDTNTGELFF; CDR3nt: TGTGCCAGCAGGAAGACAGATACGAACACCGGGGAGCTGTTTTTT
abundance: -; d_gene: TRBD1; j_gene: TRBJ2-1; v_gene: TRBV27; CDR3aa: CASSFHGQGAGEQFF; CDR3nt: TGTGCCAGCAGTTTCCATGGACAGGGGGCGGGCGAGCAGTTCTTC
abundance: -; d_gene: -; j_gene: TRBJ1-1; v_gene: TRBV6-5; CDR3aa: CASSRAGSNTEAFF; CDR3nt: TGTGCCAGCAGTAGAGCGGGTTCGAACACTGAAGCTTTCTTT
abundance: -; d_gene: -; j_gene: TRBJ2-7; v_gene: TRBV5-1; CDR3aa: CASSDAGTYIYEQYF; CDR3nt: TGCGCCAGCAGCGATGCCGGGACTTACATCTACGAGCAGTACTTC
abundance: -; d_gene: TRBD1; j_gene: TRBJ1-5; v_gene: TRBV7-2; CDR3aa: CASSLYRTGDQPQHF; CDR3nt: TGTGCCAGCAGCCTTTATAGGACAGGGGATCAGCCCCAGCATTTT
abundance: few; d_gene: TRBD1; j_gene: TRBJ1-4; v_gene: TRBV9; CDR3aa: CASSPGQGRTNEKLFF; CDR3nt: TGTGCCAGCAGCCCCGGACAGGGGAGGACTAATGAAAAACTGTTTTTT
abundance: -; d_gene: TRBD2; j_gene: TRBJ2-2; v_gene: TRBV29-1; CDR3aa: CSADGAGDATGELFF; CDR3nt: TGCAGCGCCGACGGAGCGGGAGATGCCACCGGGGAGCTGTTTTTT
abundance: -; d_gene: -; j_gene: TRBJ2-1; v_gene: TRBV3-1/TRBV3-2; CDR3aa: CASSQDRTGSYNEQFF; CDR3nt: TGTGCCAGCAGCCAAGATCGCACAGGGTCATACAATGAGCAGTTCTTC
abundance: few; d_gene: TRBD1; j_gene: TRBJ1-2; v_gene: TRBV2; CDR3aa: CASSEMRGHRGYTF; CDR3nt: TGTGCCAGCAGTGAAATGAGGGGGCATCGTGGCTACACCTTC
abundance: -; d_gene: -; j_gene: TRBJ1-1; v_gene: TRBV18; CDR3aa: CASSPFGGPSNTEAFF; CDR3nt: TGTGCCAGCTCACCGTTCGGGGGGCCCTCGAACACTGAAGCTTTCTTT
abundance: -; d_gene: -; j_gene: TRBJ1-2; v_gene: TRBV4-3; CDR3aa: CASSQDRRGATYGYTF; CDR3nt: TGCGCCAGCAGCCAAGATAGGAGGGGCGCAACCTATGGCTACACCTTC
abundance: once; d_gene: TRBD2; j_gene: TRBJ2-3; v_gene: TRBV20-1; CDR3aa: CTAGGTDTQYF; CDR3nt: TGCACGGCGGGGGGCACAGATACGCAGTATTTT
abundance: -; d_gene: TRBD1; j_gene: TRBJ2-1; v_gene: TRBV5-4; CDR3aa: CASRRSGTGSNEQFF; CDR3nt: TGTGCCAGCAGACGATCCGGGACAGGGTCCAATGAGCAGTTCTTC
abundance: -; d_gene: TRBD2; j_gene: TRBJ2-3; v_gene: TRBV5-1; CDR3aa: CASSIGLAMSTDTQYF; CDR3nt: TGCGCCAGCAGCATAGGACTAGCGATGAGCACAGATACGCAGTATTTT
abundance: -; d_gene: -; j_gene: TRBJ1-1; v_gene: TRBV6-5; CDR3aa: CASIRGQSNTEAFF; CDR3nt: TGTGCCAGCATTAGAGGGCAGTCGAACACTGAAGCTTTCTTT
abundance: -; d_gene: -; j_gene: TRBJ1-2; v_gene: TRBV15; CDR3aa: CATSALAGFDGYTF; CDR3nt: TGTGCCACCAGCGCACTAGCAGGGTTTGATGGCTACACCTTC
abundance: once; d_gene: -; j_gene: TRBJ1-6; v_gene: TRBV11-3; CDR3aa: CASSSDMNSPLHF; CDR3nt: TGTGCCAGCAGCTCGGACATGAATTCACCCCTCCACTTT
abundance: medium-sized; d_gene: TRBD2; j_gene: TRBJ2-1; v_gene: TRBV19; CDR3aa: CASSSSRTSGRKGAAEQFF; CDR3nt: TGTGCCAGTAGTAGCTCAAGGACTAGCGGGAGGAAAGGGGCGGCTGAGCAGTTCTTC
abundance: -; d_gene: -; j_gene: TRBJ1-2; v_gene: TRBV10-3; CDR3aa: CAITSDRLSYGYTF; CDR3nt: TGTGCCATCACCTCGGACAGACTTAGCTATGGCTACACCTTC
abundance: -; d_gene: -; j_gene: TRBJ2-1; v_gene: TRBV6-2/TRBV6-3; CDR3aa: CASSYSANEQFF; CDR3nt: TGTGCCAGCAGTTACTCGGCCAATGAGCAGTTCTTC
abundance: -; d_gene: -; j_gene: TRBJ2-1; v_gene: TRBV19; CDR3aa: CASSPLLTSSDEQFF; CDR3nt: TGTGCCAGTAGTCCCCTTCTTACCTCTAGCGATGAGCAGTTCTTC
abundance: -; d_gene: TRBD1; j_gene: TRBJ1-2; v_gene: TRBV6-5; CDR3aa: CASSKLTGRDGYTF; CDR3nt: TGTGCCAGCAGTAAATTGACAGGGCGAGATGGCTACACCTTC
abundance: -; d_gene: -; j_gene: TRBJ2-1; v_gene: TRBV7-9; CDR3aa: CASSLPGQFMYNEQFF; CDR3nt: TGTGCCAGCAGCTTACCAGGACAGTTTATGTACAATGAGCAGTTCTTC
abundance: -; d_gene: -; j_gene: TRBJ2-5; v_gene: TRBV11-2; CDR3aa: CASSLAPALEETQYF; CDR3nt: TGTGCCAGCAGCTTAGCCCCAGCGTTGGAAGAGACCCAGTACTTC
abundance: -; d_gene: -; j_gene: TRBJ1-1; v_gene: TRBV7-2; CDR3aa: CASSSGHLNTEAFF; CDR3nt: TGTGCCAGCAGCTCGGGACACTTGAACACTGAAGCTTTCTTT
abundance: -; d_gene: TRBD1; j_gene: TRBJ1-1; v_gene: TRBV18; CDR3aa: CASSPGTGERSFF; CDR3nt: TGTGCCAGCTCACCGGGGACAGGGGAGAGGTCTTTCTTT
abundance: -; d_gene: -; j_gene: TRBJ2-5; v_gene: TRBV3-1/TRBV3-2; CDR3aa: CASSPLSGQGTQYF; CDR3nt: TGTGCCAGCAGCCCTCTTAGCGGCCAAGGGACCCAGTACTTC
abundance: -; d_gene: -; j_gene: TRBJ2-3; v_gene: TRBV12-3/TRBV12-4; CDR3aa: CASSPLTPGAQYF; CDR3nt: TGTGCCAGCAGCCCCCTGACCCCGGGGGCGCAGTATTTT
abundance: -; d_gene: -; j_gene: TRBJ2-5; v_gene: TRBV19; CDR3aa: CASSIKFWAGETQYF; CDR3nt: TGTGCCAGTAGTATAAAGTTTTGGGCGGGAGAGACCCAGTACTTC